Listed here are 24 T cell receptor beta chains from one sample, sequenced in a study of early T cells in non-severe SARS-CoV-2 infection. A single record per CDR3 protein comes from TCRdb applying MiXCR to the 5' RACE reads. The data contain roughly 46,000 distinct CDR3 sequences, around 6.9% of them singletons. The sequencing sample was made of whole blood. The receptor source for this set is an adult who was a healthcare worker with PCR-confirmed SARS-CoV-2 infection or an uninfected control (not recorded which).

This clonotype was recorded many times. The J gene is TRBJ2-7, the V gene TRBV6-2 or TRBV6-3; 7 bases agree with TRBD2. V trimming: 7 bases; J trimming: 4 bases; junction bases outside the gene matches: 7. The CDR3 sequence is 13 residues long. CDR1 is MNHEY and CDR2 is SVGEGT in the germline V gene. The CDR3 bases are TGTGCCAGCACCCTATCCGGGGGGTACGAGCAGTACTTC. Protein product: CASTLSGGYEQYF.

This rearrangement joins TRBV7-2 to TRBJ2-3; 8 bases match TRBD2. The CDR3 totals 15 residues. CDR1 is SGHTA, CDR2 FQGNSA, per germline. V shed 2 bases, J shed 4 bases, and the junction held 5 bases outside the gene matches. CDR3 nucleotides: TGTGCCAGCAGCTTAATCGGGGGGGCCTCAGATACGCAGTATTTT. It specifies CASSLIGGASDTQYF. Using reference TRBV7-2 and TRBJ2-3 for the parts outside the CDR3, the full variable domain is GAGVSQSPSNKVTEKGKDVELRCDPISGHTALYWYRQSLGQGLEFLIYFQGNSAPDKSGLPSDRFSAERTGGSVSTLTIQRTQQEDSAVYLCASSLIGGASDTQYFGPGTRLTVL.

This clonotype was seen repeatedly, ten times or more. This rearrangement joins TRBV7-8 to TRBJ1-6; the D is unclear. This CDR3 contains 12 residues. CDR1 and CDR2 (germline): SGHVS, FQNEAQ. Trimming took off 5 bases at V and 6 bases at J, with 5 bases between the two ends. CDR3 region: CASSAGNSPLHF. CDR3 bases: TGTGCCAGCAGCGCGGGTAATTCACCCCTCCACTTT.

This clonotype was observed many times. The V gene is TRBV7-8, the J gene TRBJ2-3, with 8 positions matching TRBD2. The CDR3 covers 14 residues. CDR1 is SGHVS and CDR2 is FQNEAQ in the germline V gene. Unmatched junction bases numbered 4, after V lost 5 bases and J lost 3 bases. CDR3 sequence reads: CASSPGGVTDTQYF. The CDR3 DNA reads TGTGCCAGCAGCCCGGGGGGGGTTACAGATACGCAGTATTTT.

At least ten counts were recorded for this clonotype. J is TRBJ2-7 and V is TRBV29-1, with TRBD2 as a possible D gene (6 bases). Germline CDR1 and CDR2: SQVTM and ANQGSEA. The CDR3 length is 13 residues. V shed 0 bases and J shed 2 bases, with 8 bases lying between them. CDR3 region: CSVEDGGAYEQYF. The CDR3 DNA reads TGCAGCGTTGAAGATGGAGGGGCCTACGAGCAGTACTTC.

The chain joins TRBV5-1 to TRBJ1-2; D not certain. This CDR3 is 14 amino acids long. Germline CDR1 and CDR2: SGHRS and YFSETQ. V was shortened by 4 bases and J by 7 bases, with 17 bases between the two germline ends. The DNA for the CDR3 is TGCGCCAGCAGCCTGCCCGCCAGTGGAATTGGCTACACCTTC. It specifies CASSLPASGIGYTF.

This clonotype was seen more than once but under ten times. The chain joins TRBV13 to TRBJ1-5; D is perhaps TRBD1 (5 bases). Germline V gene data show CDR1 as PRHDT and CDR2 as FYEKMQ (reference sequence). This CDR3 comprises 14 residues. V shed 3 bases and J shed 4 bases, with 10 bases lying between them. The CDR3 sequence is CASSFGQGNQPQHF. In nucleotides, the CDR3 is TGTGCCAGCAGCTTCGGCCAGGGAAATCAGCCCCAGCATTTT.

This clonotype was picked up many times. The junction and the germline gene differ at one end; a read error may be behind it. This rearrangement joins TRBV7-8 to TRBJ2-7; D is possibly TRBD1 (6 bases). This CDR3 has 16 amino acids. In germline, CDR1 is SGHVS, CDR2 FQNEAQ. The chain's CDR3 is CANSPGTPDSSYEQYF. CDR3 in DNA: TGTGCCAACAGCCCCGGGACACCAGATAGCTCCTACGAGCAGTACTTC.

The chain recombines TRBV11-2 with TRBJ2-1; a possible D gene is TRBD1 (5 bases). CDR1 and CDR2 from the germline V gene are SGHAT and FQNNGV. The CDR3 is 14 amino acids. Trimming removed 5 bases from V and 8 bases from J, with 16 bases in between. CDR3 sequence: CASSTSSGYYEQFF. CDR3 in DNA: TGTGCCAGCAGCACATCCTCAGGGTACTATGAGCAGTTCTTC.

This clonotype was counted between two and nine times. This chain links TRBV12-3 or TRBV12-4 with TRBJ2-3; 10 bases align to TRBD1. The CDR3 is 15 residues long. J lost 5 bases, V lost 5 bases, and 7 bases had no gene match. CDR3 in amino acids: CASSRDRGVVDTQYF. The CDR3, as DNA: TGTGCCAGCAGTCGGGACAGGGGTGTGGTAGATACGCAGTATTTT.

The chain has TRBV5-5 and TRBJ1-2, with D unresolved. CDR3 size: 14 residues. Germline loops: CDR1 SGHKS, CDR2 YYEKEE (reference sequence). The V gene lost 0 bases and the J gene lost 8 bases, with 14 bases spanning the gap. The CDR3: CASSLVGSPRGYTF. Written as DNA, the CDR3 is TGTGCCAGCAGCTTGGTGGGCAGCCCTAGAGGCTACACCTTC.

This clonotype came up a few times. V is TRBV5-1 and J is TRBJ2-3, with D possibly matching TRBD1 (6 bases). With 6 bases removed from V and 1 base from J, the gap between germline ends came to 18 bases. CDR3 length: 16 amino acids. Per the germline V gene, CDR1 is SGHRS and CDR2 is YFSETQ. CDR3 nucleotides: TGCGCCAGCACAGAGGAGGCAGGGGCCGGCACAGATACGCAGTATTTT. It yields the protein CASTEEAGAGTDTQYF.

This rearrangement joins TRBV9 to TRBJ1-2; D not certain. Germline CDR1 reads SGDLS; CDR2 reads YYNGEE. The V gene lost 3 bases and the J gene lost 0 bases, with 9 bases spanning the gap. The CDR3 spans 14 residues. The CDR3 bases are TGTGCCAGCAGCGGGGGTCATACTAACTATGGCTACACCTTC. Its protein is CASSGGHTNYGYTF.

V usage is TRBV7-9 and J usage is TRBJ1-5, with D possibly matching TRBD1 (5 bases). V was clipped by 5 bases and J by 3 bases, with 14 bases between them. Per the germline V gene, CDR1 is SEHNR and CDR2 is FQNEAQ (reference sequence). The CDR3 has 15 amino acids. The CDR3 sequence: CASSATGSDNQPQHF. DNA of the CDR3: TGTGCCAGCAGCGCTACAGGATCCGACAATCAGCCCCAGCATTTT.

This clonotype was seen more than once but under ten times. This chain connects TRBV2 to TRBJ2-4; 9 bases align to TRBD2. Per germline, CDR1 SNHLY and CDR2 FYNNEI. Losses at the gene ends were 2 bases for V and 6 bases for J; bases not matched to a gene: 8. This CDR3 region has 16 residues. CDR3 coding DNA: TGTGCCAGCAGTGAACAGCGGGGGGAGATGGGAAACATTCAGTACTTC. Its translation: CASSEQRGEMGNIQYF.

The CDR3 DNA reads TGTGCCAGCAGCTCCGGTGGAGGGGGTGAAGGATCCTACACCTTC. Translated: CASSSGGGGEGSYTF. This rearrangement joins TRBV6-5 to TRBJ1-2; D may be TRBD1 (6 bases). Germline values: CDR1 MNHEY, CDR2 SVGAGI. V lost 6 bases to trimming and J lost 10 bases, with 24 bases between them. This CDR3 contains 15 residues.

This clonotype has just a few counts. The chain carries TRBV20-1 and TRBJ2-3; 8 bases line up with TRBD2. The germline V gene encodes CDR1 DFQATT and CDR2 SNEGSKA (reference sequence). This CDR3 comprises 15 residues. Trimming at V came to 3 bases and at J to 0 bases, leaving 5 bases not matched to a gene. The CDR3 DNA follows: TGCAGTGCTAGGTTGGCGGGAGGTAGCACAGATACGCAGTATTTT. It translates to CSARLAGGSTDTQYF.

This clonotype was picked up many times. V is TRBV27 and J is TRBJ1-5; D uncertain. Trimming took off 6 bases at V and 2 bases at J, with 14 bases between the two ends. Germline V gives CDR1 MNHEY, CDR2 SMNVEV (reference sequence). The CDR3 length is 15 residues. The CDR3 sequence: CASSPTPLGNQPQHF. The CDR3 DNA reads as TGTGCCAGCAGCCCCACCCCATTGGGCAATCAGCCCCAGCATTTT.

This clonotype was counted at least ten times. The CDR3 nucleotides are TGTGCCAGCAGCTTAGACGCTGGGACAGGGGGCTACACCTTC. Its protein is CASSLDAGTGGYTF. The rearrangement joins TRBV7-9 to TRBJ1-2, with 9 bases fitting TRBD1. Germline values: CDR1 SEHNR, CDR2 FQNEAQ (reference sequence). The CDR3 has 14 residues. V lost 1 base, J lost 8 bases, and 5 bases stayed unmatched.

V is TRBV6-6 and J is TRBJ1-6; TRBD1 is a possible D gene (5 bases). V was shortened by 7 bases and J by 9 bases, with 13 bases between the two germline ends. The CDR3 loop spans 13 amino acids. The germline gives CDR1 MNHNY, CDR2 SVGAGI (reference sequence). CDR3 coding DNA: TGTGCCAGCATGCAAGGGGCGGGTTCACCCCTCCACTTT. Protein sequence: CASMQGAGSPLHF.

This clonotype was seen more than once but under ten times. This chain joins TRBV6-2 or TRBV6-3 and TRBJ1-6; D uncertain. This CDR3 contains 12 residues. The V end was cut by 1 base, the J end by 9 bases, with 4 bases between. Per germline, CDR1 MNHEY and CDR2 SVGEGT. The CDR3 region is CASSYFGSPLHF. The CDR3 region has the DNA TGTGCCAGCAGTTACTTCGGTTCACCCCTCCACTTT.

There are a few counts of this clonotype. The CDR3 DNA reads as TGCGCCAGCAGCCAGGCCCGGACAGGGGGCCACGAGCAGTACTTC. This codes for CASSQARTGGHEQYF. The genes are TRBV4-3 and TRBJ2-7, with 11 nucleotides matching TRBD1. CDR1 is LGHNA, CDR2 YSLEER, per germline. With V trimmed by 3 bases and J by 5 bases, 6 bases remained unmatched. CDR3 size: 15 residues.

This clonotype came up a few times. The rearrangement joins TRBV6-2 or TRBV6-3 to TRBJ2-3; no definite D call. Trimming shortened V by 0 bases and J by 2 bases, and 9 bases separated the two germline ends. The CDR3 is 15 amino acids. CDR1 is MNHEY, CDR2 SVGEGT, per germline. In DNA form, the CDR3 reads TGTGCCAGCAGTTACTCGGGCAGGACCACAGATACGCAGTATTTT. Protein sequence: CASSYSGRTTDTQYF.

This clonotype has ten or more counts. J is TRBJ2-3 and V is TRBV10-3, with D possibly being TRBD1 or TRBD2 (5 bases each). CDR1 is ENHRY and CDR2 is SYGVKD in the germline V gene. Trimming stripped 6 bases from V and 2 bases from J, with 9 bases between. The length of the CDR3 is 13 residues. Here the CDR3 DNA reads TGTGCCATCAGATGGGGGAACACAGATACGCAGTATTTT. The encoded protein is CAIRWGNTDTQYF.